This TCR beta chain was identified during a study of blood T cell repertoires in COVID-19. About the research overall: The study drew acute and convalescent COVID-19 samples from the United States, Italy and Spain.

Generated by immunoSEQ multiplex PCR, the TCRdb table keeps only in-frame clones and is missing some. The sample carries roughly 59,000 clones, about 81% recorded once. The trim removed 6 bases at V and 6 bases at J, leaving 11 bases unmatched. Germline CDR1 reads MDHEN; CDR2 reads SYDVKM. CDR3 length: 15 residues. The gene calls are TRBV28 and TRBJ1-1; 9 bases line up with TRBD1. Material: peripheral blood. This TCR was sampled from a man older than 75 with acute or convalescent COVID-19. This CDR3 is CASSSPGTGRAEAFF. CDR3 nucleotides: TGTGCCAGCAGCTCTCCCGGGACAGGGCGGGCTGAAGCTTTCTTT. The full variable domain, with the rest looked up from reference TRBV28 and TRBJ1-1, is DVKVTQSSRYLVKRTGEKVFLECVQDMDHENMFWYRQDPGLGLRLIYFSYDVKMKEKGDIPEGYSVSREKKERFSLILESASTNQTSMYLCASSSPGTGRAEAFFGQGTRLTVV.